This T cell receptor (beta chain) was sequenced during a study of tumour-infiltrating T cells in Burkitt lymphoma. In the study overall: Overall and progression-free survival were predicted by productive clonality.

J was trimmed by 3 bases and V by 4 bases; bases with no gene match: 6. This CDR3 region has 14 residues. The germline V gene encodes CDR1 SGHRS and CDR2 YFSETQ. Data came from immunoSEQ multiplex PCR; TCRdb stores just in-frame clones and leaves some out. The repertoire holds 15,000 to 20,000 clones, almost 80% seen once, with 2.1% in the top ten. The sequence derives from a human donor with diffuse large B-cell lymphoma. The J gene is TRBJ2-5, the V gene TRBV5-1; TRBD1 matches 7 bases. The sequenced sample consisted of tumor tissue. CDR3 in amino acids: CASSEGTAKETQYF. CDR3 in DNA: TGCGCCAGCAGCGAAGGGACAGCCAAAGAGACCCAGTACTTC. The full variable domain, its missing parts supplied by reference TRBV5-1 and TRBJ2-5, is KAGVTQTPRYLIKTRGQQVTLSCSPISGHRSVSWYQQTPGQGLQFLFEYFSETQRNKGNFPGRFSGRQFSNSRSEMNVSTLELGDSALYLCASSEGTAKETQYFGPGTRLLVL.